One and the same sample provided the 6 T cell receptor beta chains below, sequenced in a study of CD8 T cells in Susac syndrome. After extraction with the RNeasy kit, roughly 0.5 to 1 ug of the RNA was reverse transcribed using random hexamers. TCRdb ran MiXCR on the immunoSEQ multiplex PCR reads and lists one entry per CDR3 protein. The data contain 250,000 to 300,000 distinct CDR3 sequences, 65% to 90% of them singletons. The sample was CD8+ T cells from PBMCs. The receptors originated from a human donor with multiple sclerosis.

The rearrangement uses TRBV7-3 and TRBJ2-3, with D possibly TRBD1 on 5 matching bases. The length of the CDR3 is 14 residues. V lost 1 base, J lost 4 bases, and 9 bases lay in between. From germline, CDR1 is SGHTA and CDR2 FQGTGA. In DNA form, the CDR3 reads TGTGCCAGCAGCTTAATTCCAGGGCCAGATACGCAGTATTTT. Translating gives CASSLIPGPDTQYF.

The chain couples TRBV12-3 or TRBV12-4 to TRBJ2-5; D unclear. The CDR3 extends over 11 amino acids. V lost 4 bases and J lost 9, with 9 bases in between. The CDR3 region has the DNA TGTGCCAGCAGTTCCTCCTGGTCCCAGTACTTC. This translates into CASSSSWSQYF.

The rearrangement uses TRBV29-1 and TRBJ2-7; TRBD2 agrees at 10 bases. CDR1 and CDR2 from the germline V gene are SQVTM and ANQGSEA. After removal of 7 bases from V and 2 bases from J, the junction contained 8 bases not matched to a gene. The CDR3 length is 14 residues. The CDR3 coding sequence is TGCAGCGCCACCGGGACTAGCGAGACCTACGAGCAGTACTTC. Translating gives CSATGTSETYEQYF.

This clonotype occurred once. This chain connects TRBV9 to TRBJ2-2; no clear D gene. CDR1 and CDR2 from the germline V gene are SGDLS and YYNGEE. This CDR3 is built from 13 residues. V was trimmed by 0 bases and J by 3 bases, leaving 3 bases between them. The CDR3 loop is CASSVEDTGELFF. The CDR3 region has the DNA TGTGCCAGCAGCGTAGAGGACACCGGGGAGCTGTTTTTT.

The chain is built from TRBV30 and TRBJ2-2; 11 bases align to TRBD1. There are 14 residues in the CDR3. In germline, CDR1 is GTSNPN, CDR2 SVGIG (reference sequence). The V segment lost 4 bases and the J segment 4 bases; nucleotides outside the gene matches: 2. The CDR3 loop is CAWTGTGGTGELFF. The CDR3 DNA sequence: TGTGCCTGGACCGGGACAGGGGGCACCGGGGAGCTGTTTTTT. The variable domain in full, completed from reference TRBV30 and TRBJ2-2, reads SQTIHQWPATLVQPVGSPLSLECTVEGTSNPNLYWYRQAAGRGLQLLFYSVGIGQISSEVPQNLSASRPQDRQFILSSKKLLLSDSGFYLCAWTGTGGTGELFFGEGSRLTVL.

The chain's CDR3 is CASSLTSGTSDTQYF. CDR3 DNA sequence: TGCGCCAGCAGCCTAACTAGCGGGACCTCAGATACGCAGTATTTT. The chain recombines TRBV5-1 with TRBJ2-3, with TRBD2 identical over 10 bases. The germline V gene has CDR1 SGHRS and CDR2 YFSETQ. This CDR3 is built from 15 residues. With V trimmed by 4 bases and J by 4 bases, 6 bases remained unmatched.